This is a list of T cell receptor beta chains from one sample in a study of blood T cell repertoires in COVID-19. The protocol was immunoSEQ multiplex PCR, while the TCRdb copy is restricted to in-frame clones and leaves out a portion. The sample holds nearly 200,000 clones, 84% seen once. Input material: peripheral blood. Source of these receptors: a human donor in a cohort sampled during active COVID-19. CDR3s include the opening cysteine and the closing phenylalanine or tryptophan. D genes are given only for firm matches. Clone size is given for some rows only: seen once, a few or many times, or a class if the clone is expanded.

d_call clone_size j_call v_call cdr3_aa cdr3_nt
TRBD1 - TRBJ1-1 TRBV14 CASSPRTGTGAFF TGTGCCAGCAGCCCTAGGACAGGTACCGGAGCTTTCTTT
- - TRBJ2-3 TRBV12-3/TRBV12-4 CASSFQDTQYF TGTGCCAGCAGTTTTCAAGATACGCAGTATTTT
TRBD1 once TRBJ2-5 TRBV5-1 CASSPGQGVTQYF TGCGCCAGCAGCCCAGGACAGGGGGTGACCCAGTACTTC
- - TRBJ1-5 TRBV19 CASSSGQLVIGQPQHF TGTGCCAGTAGTAGCGGACAGTTAGTTATCGGGCAGCCCCAGCATTTT
- once TRBJ2-1 TRBV6-1 CASSESFTRNEQFF TGTGCCAGCAGTGAATCTTTCACGAGAAATGAGCAGTTCTTC
- - TRBJ1-2 TRBV12-3/TRBV12-4 CASNLRGGDGYTF TGTGCCAGCAACCTAAGGGGAGGGGATGGCTACACCTTC
TRBD1 - TRBJ1-5 TRBV7-9 CASRREGANQPQHF TGTGCCAGCAGGCGTGAGGGGGCCAATCAGCCCCAGCATTTT
- - TRBJ2-5 TRBV3-1/TRBV3-2 CASSQVKETQYF TGTGCCAGCAGCCAAGTAAAAGAGACCCAGTACTTC
- - TRBJ1-5 TRBV12-3/TRBV12-4 CASSFRAQPQHF TGTGCCAGCAGTTTCAGGGCCCAGCCCCAGCATTTT
TRBD2 - TRBJ2-5 TRBV24-1 CATSDPGGTSGAWGETQYF TGTGCCACCAGTGACCCTGGGGGGACTAGCGGGGCTTGGGGAGAGACCCAGTACTTC